This T cell receptor beta chain was sequenced during a study of T cell changes during pregnancy in multiple sclerosis. The CDR3 runs 15 residues. Germline lookup yields CDR1 SGHTA and CDR2 FQGTGA. V shed 5 bases, J shed 0 bases, and the junction held 1 base outside the gene matches. Assay: immunoSEQ multiplex PCR; the TCRdb copy retains only in-frame clones and omits some. The sample lists tens of thousands of clones, approximately 90% occurring once. V is TRBV7-3 and J is TRBJ2-6, with 7 bases aligning to TRBD2. The sample in question was peripheral blood, obtained in the third trimester of pregnancy. This TCR derives from a female donor with multiple sclerosis, enrolled in a pregnancy study. The CDR3 nucleotides read TGTGCCAGCAGCCCGGGGGGCTCTGGGGCCAACGTCCTGACTTTC. Protein: CASSPGGSGANVLTF.